Below, 23 T cell receptor beta chains from the same sample are listed, as sequenced in a study of CD4+ T cells in melanoma. TCRdb's table, derived via immunoSEQ multiplex PCR, lists solely in-frame clones and lacks some. The table shows 140,000 or so clones, with over 90% occurring only once. These receptors all stem from a human donor with melanoma.

CDR3 in DNA: TGTGCCAGCAGTCCGACAGGGTTGAAGCAGCCCCAGCATTTT. This gives the protein CASSPTGLKQPQHF. The rearrangement uses TRBV27 and TRBJ1-5, with 7 bases identical to TRBD1. The CDR3 totals 14 residues. J lost 7 bases, V lost 5 bases, and 8 bases had no gene match. The germline V gene encodes CDR1 MNHEY and CDR2 SMNVEV (reference sequence).

The rearrangement links TRBV5-1 to TRBJ2-7, with D possibly being TRBD1 (11 bases). Trimming removed 4 bases from V and 5 bases from J, with 28 bases in between. CDR1 is SGHRS and CDR2 is YFSETQ in the germline V gene. The CDR3 covers 18 residues. CDR3 amino acids: CASSHGTGGLAPGDEQYF. The CDR3 bases are TGCGCCAGCAGCCACGGGACAGGGGGACTAGCGCCAGGGGACGAGCAGTACTTC.

The chain employs TRBV5-1 and TRBJ2-3, with D perhaps matching TRBD1 (6 bases). Germline-derived CDR1 and CDR2 are SGHRS and YFSETQ. V lost 0 bases, J lost 5 bases, and 16 bases lay in between. This CDR3 is 16 amino acids long. In DNA, the CDR3 is TGCGCCAGCAGCTTGGCTAGTACAGGGTGGGAAGATACGCAGTATTTT. Its protein is CASSLASTGWEDTQYF.

This chain connects TRBV9 to TRBJ2-5; D is uncertain. V lost 5 bases to trimming and J lost 5 bases, with 16 bases between them. The germline V gene has CDR1 SGDLS and CDR2 YYNGEE. The CDR3 is 14 residues long. CDR3 sequence reads: CASSPAWVGETQYF. The CDR3 DNA follows: TGTGCCAGCAGTCCGGCATGGGTAGGGGAGACCCAGTACTTC. Supplemented by reference TRBV9 and TRBJ2-5, the full variable domain reads DSGVTQTPKHLITATGQRVTLRCSPRSGDLSVYWYQQSLDQGLQFLIQYYNGEERAKGNILERFSAQQFPDLHSELNLSSLELGDSALYFCASSPAWVGETQYFGPGTRLLVL.

The chain is built from TRBV5-1 and TRBJ2-3, with D possibly being TRBD2 (7 bases). Per the germline V gene, CDR1 is SGHRS and CDR2 is YFSETQ. The V gene lost 4 bases and the J gene lost 6 bases, with 15 bases spanning the gap. CDR3 length: 14 amino acids. CDR3 in DNA: TGCGCCAGCAGCAGGGGGGGGCAAGGCGATACGCAGTATTTT. This sequence encodes CASSRGGQGDTQYF.

The gene calls are TRBV5-1 and TRBJ1-4; tentatively, D is TRBD1 (6 bases). Per the germline V gene, CDR1 is SGHRS and CDR2 is YFSETQ. V was pared by 0 bases and J by 8 bases, with 11 bases between. There are 14 residues in the CDR3. CDR3 in amino acids: CASSLGAGEEKLFF. The CDR3 nucleotides are TGCGCCAGCAGCTTGGGGGCAGGGGAAGAAAAACTGTTTTTT.

The chain links TRBV5-1 to TRBJ2-7; 7 bases agree with TRBD2. The V segment lost 0 bases and the J segment 7 bases; nucleotides outside the gene matches: 10. This CDR3 is 15 amino acids long. In germline, CDR1 is SGHRS, CDR2 YFSETQ. CDR3 sequence reads: CASSLAGGPLREQYF. The CDR3 DNA sequence: TGCGCCAGCAGCTTGGCGGGGGGACCTCTCCGGGAGCAGTACTTC.

The chain is built from TRBV2 and TRBJ1-4; D unresolved. CDR1 is SNHLY, CDR2 FYNNEI, per germline. V gave up 6 bases and J gave up 5 bases, with 10 bases separating them. This CDR3 contains 13 residues. CDR3 region: CASSGIGNEKLFF. The CDR3 DNA is TGTGCCAGCAGCGGAATAGGGAATGAAAAACTGTTTTTT.

The gene calls are TRBV5-8 and TRBJ2-5, with TRBD1 as a possible D gene (6 bases). The V end lost 4 bases, the J end lost 4 bases, and 11 bases lay between the germline ends. CDR3 length: 13 amino acids. CDR1 is SGHTS, CDR2 YDEGEE, per germline. This CDR3 reads CASSPTGIETQYF. DNA of the CDR3: TGTGCCAGCAGCCCCACAGGGATAGAGACCCAGTACTTC. Combining the CDR3 with reference TRBV5-8 and TRBJ2-5 gives the whole variable domain EAGVTQSPTHLIKTRGQQATLRCSPISGHTSVYWYQQALGLGLQFLLWYDEGEERNRGNFPPRFSGRQFPNYSSELNVNALELEDSALYLCASSPTGIETQYFGPGTRLLVL.

The rearrangement joins TRBV29-1 to TRBJ1-3; 10 bases fit TRBD1. The CDR3 has 12 amino acids. Germline loops: CDR1 SQVTM, CDR2 ANQGSEA. With V trimmed by 4 bases and J by 9 bases, 3 bases remained unmatched. The DNA for the CDR3 is TGCAGCGTTGTGACAGGGGGCACCACCATATATTTT. Amino acid sequence: CSVVTGGTTIYF.

The chain uses TRBV5-1 and TRBJ2-5; possible D gene TRBD2, 5 bases. There are 14 residues in the CDR3. V gave up 7 bases and J gave up 0 bases, with 13 bases separating them. Germline CDR1 SGHRS, CDR2 YFSETQ. The CDR3 loop is CASSLGVNQETQYF. DNA of the CDR3: TGCGCCAGCTCGCTCGGGGTAAACCAAGAGACCCAGTACTTC.

The V and J genes are TRBV30 and TRBJ1-2; no clear D. The CDR3 loop spans 11 amino acids. CDR1 GTSNPN and CDR2 SVGIG come from the germline V gene (reference sequence). The V end was cut by 5 bases, the J end by 2 bases, with 6 bases between. Here the CDR3 DNA reads TGTGCCTGGTCGATCAACTATGGCTACACCTTC. Encoded protein: CAWSINYGYTF. Combining the CDR3 with reference TRBV30 and TRBJ1-2 gives the whole variable domain SQTIHQWPATLVQPVGSPLSLECTVEGTSNPNLYWYRQAAGRGLQLLFYSVGIGQISSEVPQNLSASRPQDRQFILSSKKLLLSDSGFYLCAWSINYGYTFGSGTRLTVV.

The rearrangement joins TRBV30 to TRBJ1-2, with D possibly TRBD1 on 5 matching bases. V lost 2 bases, J lost 4 bases, and 17 bases lay in between. Germline CDR1 GTSNPN, CDR2 SVGIG (reference sequence). This CDR3 comprises 15 residues. The CDR3 DNA reads as TGTGCCTGGAGTCCCTCCAGGGTGTTCGGCTATGGCTACACCTTC. Translating gives CAWSPSRVFGYGYTF.

This chain uses TRBV2 with TRBJ1-5; tentative D call: TRBD1 (6 bases). CDR1 is SNHLY, CDR2 FYNNEI, per germline. This CDR3 region has 19 residues. Trimming left V 5 bases short and J 8 bases short, with 31 bases between. The CDR3 DNA reads TGTGCCAGCAGTCGTCCTGCGTCGGGGGGAACAACAGGGTCTGAGCCCCAGCATTTT. Translating it yields CASSRPASGGTTGSEPQHF.

In its sample, this clone was seen a few times. V gene TRBV5-1 combines with J gene TRBJ1-1; D is ambiguous. Trimming left V 0 bases short and J 0 bases short, with 18 bases between. The CDR3 spans 18 residues. The germline gives CDR1 SGHRS, CDR2 YFSETQ. Here the CDR3 DNA reads TGCGCCAGCAGCTTGGGGTTTGCGGCAGGCGTGATGAACACTGAAGCTTTCTTT. Translated: CASSLGFAAGVMNTEAFF. Looking up the rest from reference TRBV5-1 and TRBJ1-1 gives the full variable domain: KAGVTQTPRYLIKTRGQQVTLSCSPISGHRSVSWYQQTPGQGLQFLFEYFSETQRNKGNFPGRFSGRQFSNSRSEMNVSTLELGDSALYLCASSLGFAAGVMNTEAFFGQGTRLTVV.

This sequence joins TRBV18 and TRBJ1-1; 10 bases agree with TRBD1. The CDR3 consists of 15 residues. CDR1 and CDR2 from the germline V gene are KGHSH and LQKENI. Trimming removed 3 bases from V and 3 bases from J; junction bases left unmatched: 4. CDR3 bases: TGTGCCAGCTCACCCGGACAGGGGGATTACACTGAAGCTTTCTTT. Translation: CASSPGQGDYTEAFF.

V usage is TRBV9 and J usage is TRBJ2-1; no clear D gene. The germline V gene encodes CDR1 SGDLS and CDR2 YYNGEE. The germline V and J ends were trimmed by 0 bases and 1 base, with 8 bases remaining between them. The CDR3 totals 15 residues. The CDR3 loop is CASSVGLVSYNEQFF. Here the CDR3 DNA reads TGTGCCAGCAGCGTAGGGCTAGTATCCTACAATGAGCAGTTCTTC.

Written as DNA, the CDR3 is TGTGCCAGCAGCTTAGCCTCGAGCACCGGGGAGCTGTTTTTT. As protein: CASSLASSTGELFF. This chain joins TRBV7-9 and TRBJ2-2, with D uncertain. CDR1 and CDR2 (germline): SEHNR, FQNEAQ (reference sequence). Trimming took off 0 bases at V and 4 bases at J, with 6 bases between the two ends. The CDR3 runs to 14 residues.

J is TRBJ2-3 and V is TRBV29-1; tentative D call: TRBD2 (6 bases). With 5 bases removed from V and 3 bases from J, the gap between germline ends came to 21 bases. CDR1 SQVTM and CDR2 ANQGSEA come from the germline V gene. This CDR3 region has 16 residues. The chain's CDR3 is CSVFLRDSILTDTQYF. The CDR3 region has the DNA TGCAGCGTTTTCTTACGGGACTCGATTCTTACAGATACGCAGTATTTT.

The gene calls are TRBV7-9 and TRBJ2-5; TRBD1 agrees at 7 bases. Per the germline V gene, CDR1 is SEHNR and CDR2 is FQNEAQ (reference sequence). CDR3 length: 13 amino acids. With V trimmed by 10 bases and J by 3 bases, 8 bases remained unmatched. CDR3 region: CANRGRGEETQYF. CDR3 sequence (DNA): TGTGCCAACAGGGGCAGGGGAGAAGAGACCCAGTACTTC.

This sequence joins TRBV10-2 and TRBJ2-2, with no clear D. Germline values: CDR1 WSHSY, CDR2 SAAADI. Deletions cut 2 bases from V and 3 bases from J, with 4 bases between. The CDR3 runs 13 residues. The CDR3 DNA reads as TGCGCCAGCAGTGAGAGGTACACCGGGGAGCTGTTTTTT. It encodes CASSERYTGELFF.

This sequence joins TRBV6-1 and TRBJ2-7; D may match TRBD1 or TRBD2 (5 bases each). The germline V gene encodes CDR1 MNHNS and CDR2 SASEGT. The V and J ends lost 3 bases and 2 bases respectively, with 14 bases between them. This CDR3 spans 15 amino acids. CDR3 sequence: CASSDRGRTPYEQYF. The CDR3 coding sequence is TGTGCCAGCAGTGACCGGGGCCGAACTCCCTACGAGCAGTACTTC.

The chain links TRBV11-2 to TRBJ2-1; D gene ambiguous. Trimming took off 1 base at V and 4 bases at J, with 11 bases between the two ends. The CDR3 is made up of 15 amino acids. Per germline, CDR1 SGHAT and CDR2 FQNNGV. CDR3 nucleotides: TGTGCCAGCAGCTTAGCAGGTCAGACTTACAATGAGCAGTTCTTC. Its protein is CASSLAGQTYNEQFF. The full variable domain, its missing parts supplied by reference TRBV11-2 and TRBJ2-1, is EAGVAQSPRYKIIEKRQSVAFWCNPISGHATLYWYQQILGQGPKLLIQFQNNGVVDDSQLPKDRFSAERLKGVDSTLKIQPAKLEDSAVYLCASSLAGQTYNEQFFGPGTRLTVL.